The 2 T cell receptor beta chains below were found in one sample sequenced in a study of T cell clonality in common variable immunodeficiency. TCRdb keeps only in-frame clones here, not all; method: immunoSEQ multiplex PCR. The table lists about 40,000 clones, with no singletons. Sequencing was done on a sample of peripheral blood mononuclear cells. The receptors were sampled from a person between 18 and 75 years old in good health.

This clone appeared many times. The observed sequence ends 3 residues before the CDR3 terminus, with the missing tail filled in from the germline J gene. The genes are TRBV19 and TRBJ1-1, with D perhaps TRBD1 (5 bases). CDR1 LNHDA and CDR2 SQIVND come from the germline V gene (reference sequence). The CDR3 has 15 amino acids. V dropped 6 bases and J dropped 0 bases, with 14 bases sitting between them. The part of the CDR3 DNA that was read is TGTGCCAGTAGGACGGGAGGGGACTTGAACACTGAA. It codes for CASRTGGDLNTE. The CDR3 in its entirety is CASRTGGDLNTEAFF.

This clone was observed at least ten times. The read terminates 3 residues before the CDR3 end, so the remaining end is supplied by the germline J gene. This chain joins TRBV2 and TRBJ2-2, with a tentative D call TRBD1 (6 bases). The germline V and J ends were trimmed by 3 bases and 4 bases, with 9 bases remaining between them. The CDR3 consists of 14 residues. The germline CDR1 and CDR2 sequences are SNHLY and FYNNEI. Partial CDR3 DNA: TGTGCCAGCAGTGATTACAGGGTCACCGGGGAG. Translation: CASSDYRVTGE. The CDR3 reads in full as CASSDYRVTGELFF.